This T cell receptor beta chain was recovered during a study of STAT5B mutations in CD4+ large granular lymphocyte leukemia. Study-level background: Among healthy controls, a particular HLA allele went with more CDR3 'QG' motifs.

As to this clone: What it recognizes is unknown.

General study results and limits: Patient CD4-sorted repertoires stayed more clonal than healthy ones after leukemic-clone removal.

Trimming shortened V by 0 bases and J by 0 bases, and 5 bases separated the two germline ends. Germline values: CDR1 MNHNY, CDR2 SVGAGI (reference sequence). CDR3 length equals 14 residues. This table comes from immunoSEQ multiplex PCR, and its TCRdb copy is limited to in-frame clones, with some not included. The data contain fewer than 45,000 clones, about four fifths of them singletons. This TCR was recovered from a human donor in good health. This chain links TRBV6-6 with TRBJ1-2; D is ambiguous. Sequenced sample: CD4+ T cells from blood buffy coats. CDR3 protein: CASSYSAANYGYTF. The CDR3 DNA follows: TGTGCCAGCAGTTACTCTGCCGCTAACTATGGCTACACCTTC.